The 30 T cell receptor beta chains presented below share a single source sample, sequenced in a study of blood T cell repertoires in COVID-19. The data were produced by immunoSEQ multiplex PCR, yet TCRdb's version contains in-frame clones alone and is incomplete. The data show about 110,000 clones, under 75% seen once. Sequenced material: peripheral blood. The receptors here all came from a man older than 75 with acute or convalescent COVID-19.

The chain uses TRBV29-1 and TRBJ1-1, with TRBD1 as a possible D gene (5 bases). CDR1 and CDR2 from the germline V gene are SQVTM and ANQGSEA. This CDR3 spans 12 amino acids. The CDR3 reads CIALSGVAEAFF. Here the CDR3 DNA reads TGCATCGCACTATCGGGGGTCGCTGAAGCTTTCTTT.

The chain links TRBV28 to TRBJ1-3; 11 nucleotides agree with TRBD1. J gave up 1 base and V 5 bases, and 10 bases lay outside the gene matches. The CDR3 is 18 residues long. CDR1 and CDR2 (germline): MDHEN, SYDVKM. The CDR3 DNA reads as TGTGCCAGCAGTCCGAGAACCGGACAGGGGGCGTCTGGAAACACCATATATTTT. Protein sequence: CASSPRTGQGASGNTIYF.

The chain combines TRBV4-3 with TRBJ2-5; 9 bases line up with TRBD2. The CDR3 has 16 amino acids. The V and J ends lost 4 bases and 3 bases, in that order; junction bases with no gene match: 9. CDR1 and CDR2 (germline): LGHNA, YSLEER. CDR3 in amino acids: CASSPELAGGKETQYF. CDR3 DNA sequence: TGCGCCAGCAGCCCAGAACTAGCGGGTGGAAAAGAGACCCAGTACTTC.

The chain is built from TRBV7-9 and TRBJ2-3; TRBD2 agrees at 8 bases. After removal of 5 bases from V and 1 base from J, the junction contained 5 bases not matched to a gene. The CDR3 consists of 15 residues. Germline V gene sequence: CDR1 SEHNR, CDR2 FQNEAQ (reference sequence). Here the CDR3 reads CASSRTSGGTDTQYF. CDR3 bases: TGTGCCAGCAGCCGTACTAGCGGCGGCACAGATACGCAGTATTTT.

The chain links TRBV5-1 to TRBJ2-5, with no clear D. The V end was cut by 7 bases, the J end by 4 bases, with 8 bases between. The germline V gene encodes CDR1 SGHRS and CDR2 YFSETQ. This CDR3 contains 11 residues. The CDR3 region is CASGPLETQYF. Written as DNA, the CDR3 is TGCGCCAGCGGGCCCCTAGAGACCCAGTACTTC.

V is TRBV6-6 and J is TRBJ2-7; 8 bases fit TRBD2. This CDR3 has 15 amino acids. Germline V CDR1 and CDR2: MNHNY, SVGAGI (reference sequence). Losses at the gene ends were 6 bases for V and 3 bases for J; bases not matched to a gene: 10. The CDR3, as DNA: TGTGCCAGCAGGGACTTTAGCGGGAAGGACTACGAGCAGTACTTC. Translating it yields CASRDFSGKDYEQYF.

The chain couples TRBV5-5 to TRBJ1-6; 9 bases map to TRBD1. The CDR3 runs 14 residues. Germline values: CDR1 SGHKS, CDR2 YYEKEE (reference sequence). Trimming cost V 0 bases and J 10 bases; bases outside gene matches: 2. The CDR3 here is CASSLGTGVSPLHF. CDR3 DNA sequence: TGTGCCAGCAGCTTGGGGACAGGGGTGTCACCCCTCCACTTT. The whole variable domain, remainder taken from reference TRBV5-5 and TRBJ1-6, is DAGVTQSPTHLIKTRGQQVTLRCSPISGHKSVSWYQQVLGQGPQFIFQYYEKEERGRGNFPDRFSARQFPNYSSELNVNALLLGDSALYLCASSLGTGVSPLHFGNGTRLTVT.

The chain has TRBV29-1 and TRBJ2-3; TRBD1 might be the D (5 bases). V was clipped by 0 bases and J by 3 bases, with 13 bases between them. Germline CDR1 reads SQVTM; CDR2 reads ANQGSEA. This CDR3 comprises 15 residues. The CDR3, as DNA: TGCAGCGTTGAAGAGCCGACAGCACGGACAGATACGCAGTATTTT. Protein product: CSVEEPTARTDTQYF.

On this clone: In the same sample, other DNA sequences code for this CDR3. The J gene is TRBJ1-5, the V gene TRBV10-3; 7 nucleotides line up with TRBD1. CDR3 length: 12 residues. J gave up 5 bases and V 5 bases, and 0 bases lay outside the gene matches. Germline-derived CDR1 and CDR2 are ENHRY and SYGVKD. CDR3 loop: CAISQGDQPQHF. For the CDR3, the DNA is TGTGCCATCAGTCAGGGGGATCAGCCCCAGCATTTT.

The rearrangement uses TRBV9 and TRBJ2-5; 8 bases align to TRBD1. Germline V gives CDR1 SGDLS, CDR2 YYNGEE. J was trimmed by 4 bases and V by 1 base; bases with no gene match: 3. CDR3 length equals 14 residues. CDR3 coding DNA: TGTGCCAGCAGCGTACCTGGACAGGGAGAGACCCAGTACTTC. Residues: CASSVPGQGETQYF.

Notes on this clone: Other DNA sequences in the sample encode the same CDR3. The V gene is TRBV5-1, the J gene TRBJ2-5; D might be TRBD1 (5 bases). From germline, CDR1 is SGHRS and CDR2 YFSETQ. Trimming shortened V by 1 base and J by 4 bases, and 5 bases separated the two germline ends. The CDR3 has 12 residues. The CDR3 bases are TGCGCCAGCAGCTTGAGGGGAGAGACCCAGTACTTC. This gives the protein CASSLRGETQYF.

This clone has ten or more counts. The chain couples TRBV7-9 to TRBJ1-2; the match to TRBD1 covers 7 bases. Germline trimming cut 5 bases from V and 8 bases from J; bases unmatched to any gene: 5. Germline V lookup: CDR1 SEHNR, CDR2 FQNEAQ (reference sequence). The CDR3 extends over 12 amino acids. The CDR3 DNA follows: TGTGCCAGCAGCCGCGACAGGGAGGGCTACACCTTC. It specifies CASSRDREGYTF.

The chain combines TRBV15 with TRBJ2-7, with 7 positions matching TRBD1. The germline V gene encodes CDR1 LNHNV and CDR2 YYDKDF (reference sequence). This CDR3 region has 14 residues. The J segment lost 6 bases and the V segment lost 1 base, leaving 6 bases of the junction unmatched. This CDR3 reads CATSRGRQGGEQYF. The CDR3 DNA reads as TGTGCCACCAGCAGAGGTCGACAGGGCGGCGAGCAGTACTTC.

This clone was recorded a few times. The rearrangement links TRBV5-1 to TRBJ2-1; 11 nucleotides line up with TRBD2. Germline CDR1 reads SGHRS; CDR2 reads YFSETQ. The trim removed 7 bases at V and 3 bases at J, leaving 6 bases unmatched. The CDR3 runs to 15 residues. In nucleotides, the CDR3 is TGCGCCAGCGCCCAGACTAGCGGGGTCTACAATGAGCAGTTCTTC. Its protein product is CASAQTSGVYNEQFF.

V gene TRBV7-3 combines with J gene TRBJ2-2; D perhaps matches TRBD1 (5 bases). This CDR3 region has 14 residues. Germline assignment: CDR1 SGHTA and CDR2 FQGTGA. The germline V and J ends were trimmed by 2 bases and 6 bases, with 10 bases remaining between them. CDR3 residues: CASSLQGGAGELFF. CDR3 nucleotides: TGTGCCAGCAGCTTACAGGGCGGAGCCGGGGAGCTGTTTTTT.

V usage is TRBV5-6 and J usage is TRBJ2-7; no definite D call. CDR1 is SGHDT and CDR2 is YYEEEE in the germline V gene. Between the trimmed V and J ends, which lost 2 bases and 1 base, there was a span of 4 bases. There are 12 residues in the CDR3. The CDR3 reads CASSFQSYEQYF. DNA for the CDR3: TGTGCCAGCAGCTTCCAATCCTACGAGCAGTACTTC.

As to this clone: This sample also contains other DNA sequences that code for the same CDR3. The chain has TRBV11-2 and TRBJ2-7; 11 bases fit TRBD2. The germline V gene encodes CDR1 SGHAT and CDR2 FQNNGV. With V trimmed by 2 bases and J by 4 bases, 4 bases remained unmatched. The CDR3 totals 15 residues. CDR3 nucleotide sequence: TGTGCCAGCAGCTTATCGACTAGCGGGACGTACGAGCAGTACTTC. Translated: CASSLSTSGTYEQYF. Combining the CDR3 with reference TRBV11-2 and TRBJ2-7 gives the whole variable domain EAGVAQSPRYKIIEKRQSVAFWCNPISGHATLYWYQQILGQGPKLLIQFQNNGVVDDSQLPKDRFSAERLKGVDSTLKIQPAKLEDSAVYLCASSLSTSGTYEQYFGPGTRLTVT.

The chain carries TRBV18 and TRBJ1-4; D perhaps matches TRBD1 (6 bases). Germline CDR1 and CDR2: KGHSH and LQKENI. Trimming cost V 2 bases and J 5 bases, with 24 bases left between them. CDR3 size: 19 residues. The CDR3 sequence: CASSPNAPAPGHPNEKLFF. In nucleotides, the CDR3 is TGTGCCAGCTCACCAAATGCGCCAGCGCCGGGACACCCGAATGAAAAACTGTTTTTT.

CDR3: CATSEQGVGGYTF. Here the CDR3 DNA reads TGTGCCACCAGCGAACAGGGGGTCGGAGGCTACACCTTC. V usage is TRBV15 and J usage is TRBJ1-2, with 8 bases aligning to TRBD1. J gave up 8 bases and V 5 bases, and 7 bases lay outside the gene matches. This CDR3 contains 13 residues. Germline-derived CDR1 and CDR2 are LNHNV and YYDKDF (reference sequence).

The chain uses TRBV11-2 and TRBJ1-2, with D perhaps TRBD1 (6 bases). The V gene's germline CDR1 is SGHAT and CDR2 FQNNGV. Trimming pared 5 bases from V and 8 bases from J, leaving 12 bases between. The CDR3 totals 12 residues. DNA of the CDR3: TGTGCCAGCAGCCAACAGGGTCACGGCTACACCTTC. Its translation: CASSQQGHGYTF.

The rearrangement joins TRBV10-3 to TRBJ2-5; tentatively, D is TRBD2 (6 bases). Trimming removed 6 bases from V and 5 bases from J, with 16 bases in between. Germline CDR1 ENHRY, CDR2 SYGVKD. The CDR3 is 14 amino acids. CDR3 DNA sequence: TGTGCCATCAGCCCCGGACTAATGGAGGAGACCCAGTACTTC. This encodes CAISPGLMEETQYF.

This rearrangement joins TRBV6-5 to TRBJ2-2, with D hard to call. Deletions cut 5 bases from V and 1 base from J, with 11 bases between. This CDR3 has 15 amino acids. Germline assignment: CDR1 MNHEY and CDR2 SVGAGI. The CDR3 DNA sequence: TGTGCCAGCAGTACCCACGACAAGAACACCGGGGAGCTGTTTTTT. It is translated as CASSTHDKNTGELFF.

The rearrangement uses TRBV9 and TRBJ2-3, with D perhaps matching TRBD1 (7 bases). The germline V and J ends were trimmed by 4 bases and 1 base, with 16 bases remaining between them. The CDR3 totals 16 residues. Germline-derived CDR1 and CDR2 are SGDLS and YYNGEE. The DNA for the CDR3 is TGTGCCAGCAGCCCCCGACAGGGAGGAGGCACAGATACGCAGTATTTT. Its protein is CASSPRQGGGTDTQYF.

As DNA, the CDR3 is TGTGCCAGCAGCTCCAGCTCTAGGAACGAGCAGTACTTC. Translating gives CASSSSSRNEQYF. The chain combines TRBV6-5 with TRBJ2-7; no clear D gene. The CDR3 contains 13 residues. V lost 6 bases to trimming and J lost 5 bases, with 14 bases between them. Germline V gene lookup returns CDR1 MNHEY and CDR2 SVGAGI.

Only one count was recorded for this clone. The chain has TRBV6-1 and TRBJ2-5; TRBD1 agrees at 9 bases. There are 15 residues in the CDR3. V lost 0 bases and J lost 7; bases outside the gene matches: 6. From germline, CDR1 is MNHNS and CDR2 SASEGT. CDR3 nucleotide sequence: TGTGCCAGCAGTGAAGCCGGGACAGGGCTTGCGACCCAGTACTTC. Amino acid sequence: CASSEAGTGLATQYF.

This sequence joins TRBV4-3 and TRBJ2-5; TRBD1 matches at 7 bases. The CDR3 length is 13 residues. The germline V gene encodes CDR1 LGHNA and CDR2 YSLEER. V lost 1 base, J lost 13 bases, and 9 bases stayed unmatched. CDR3 amino acids: CASSQGPGQSAYF. The CDR3 DNA sequence: TGCGCCAGCAGCCAAGGTCCGGGACAGTCTGCGTACTTC.

This rearrangement joins TRBV6-1 to TRBJ1-2; 9 positions agree with TRBD1. Unmatched junction bases numbered 11, after V lost 6 bases and J lost 6 bases. CDR3 length equals 15 residues. Germline CDR1 reads MNHNS; CDR2 reads SASEGT. The CDR3 sequence is CASSYTQGALDGYTF. In nucleotides, the CDR3 is TGTGCCAGCAGCTATACACAGGGGGCCTTGGATGGCTACACCTTC.

This clone appeared a few times. J is TRBJ2-5 and V is TRBV7-9, with 10 bases identical to TRBD1. Looked up from germline, CDR1 is SEHNR and CDR2 is FQNEAQ (reference sequence). CDR3 size: 17 residues. V shed 3 bases, J shed 5 bases, and the junction held 12 bases outside the gene matches. The CDR3 DNA is TGTGCCAGCAGCTTTACGTTTGACAGGGGGCGCAGGGAGACCCAGTACTTC. Protein: CASSFTFDRGRRETQYF.

V is TRBV11-2 and J is TRBJ2-3; 7 bases fit TRBD2. Germline lookup yields CDR1 SGHAT and CDR2 FQNNGV. This CDR3 has 16 residues. Germline trimming cut 5 bases from V and 0 bases from J; bases unmatched to any gene: 8. The CDR3 DNA reads as TGTGCCAGCAGCCCTCAGCGGGGCACTAGCACAGATACGCAGTATTTT. Translation gives CASSPQRGTSTDTQYF.

This chain connects TRBV28 to TRBJ1-1; the D gene is possibly TRBD1 (6 bases). The V end was cut by 2 bases, the J end by 11 bases, with 18 bases between. The CDR3 is made up of 14 amino acids. Germline CDR1 and CDR2: MDHEN and SYDVKM. This CDR3 reads CASSLPKGVSKAFF. For the CDR3, the DNA is TGTGCCAGCAGTTTACCAAAGGGGGTCAGTAAGGCTTTCTTT. The entire variable domain, with the rest obtained from reference TRBV28 and TRBJ1-1, is as follows: DVKVTQSSRYLVKRTGEKVFLECVQDMDHENMFWYRQDPGLGLRLIYFSYDVKMKEKGDIPEGYSVSREKKERFSLILESASTNQTSMYLCASSLPKGVSKAFFGQGTRLTVV.